The source of this T cell receptor (beta chain) is a study of PD-1 blockade in classical Hodgkin lymphoma. In the study overall: Nivolumab was administered to patients intravenously at 3 mg/kg every 2 weeks. Study-wide findings and caveats: Complete responders showed a baseline diversity that resembled the diversity of newly diagnosed patients.

The CDR3 is 15 amino acids. The V gene's germline CDR1 is SGHAT and CDR2 FQNNGV. The V segment lost 2 bases and the J segment 12 bases; nucleotides outside the gene matches: 12. The assay was immunoSEQ multiplex PCR, and TCRdb's table has in-frame clones only and misses some. The repertoire holds some 100,000 clones, about nine tenths seen once, with less than 3.5% in the top ten. About this clone itself: Its matching antigen is unknown.

In every patient, relapse followed autologous stem cell transplantation, while exposure to brentuximab vedotin differed. Classifying best responses yielded complete response, partial response or progressive disease. Sequenced material: peripheral blood mononuclear cells (PBMCs), taken at baseline. This TCR derives from a human donor with classical Hodgkin lymphoma. The chain couples TRBV11-2 to TRBJ2-1, with 8 bases identical to TRBD2. The DNA for the CDR3 is TGTGCCAGCAGCTTAAGGACTAGCATGGTATTTGGGCAGTTCTTC. Translating it yields CASSLRTSMVFGQFF.